The 25 T cell receptor beta chains below were found in one sample sequenced in a study of blood T cell repertoires in COVID-19. TCRdb's copy holds only in-frame clones and misses some; the assay was immunoSEQ multiplex PCR. Among roughly 190,000 clones listed, around 87% were seen once. Sequencing was performed on peripheral blood. The receptor set was obtained from a woman of 80 years or more in a cohort sampled during active or convalescent COVID-19.

V gene TRBV5-1 combines with J gene TRBJ1-6; D gene ambiguous. The CDR3 has 14 residues. Trimming removed 0 bases at V and 8 bases at J, with 9 bases between. CDR1 is SGHRS and CDR2 is YFSETQ in the germline V gene. CDR3 sequence reads: CASSLAIGDSPLHF. CDR3 nucleotide sequence: TGCGCCAGCAGCTTGGCCATCGGGGATTCACCCCTCCACTTT. The variable domain in full, with the rest retrieved from reference TRBV5-1 and TRBJ1-6, is KAGVTQTPRYLIKTRGQQVTLSCSPISGHRSVSWYQQTPGQGLQFLFEYFSETQRNKGNFPGRFSGRQFSNSRSEMNVSTLELGDSALYLCASSLAIGDSPLHFGNGTRLTVT.

The chain employs TRBV7-2 and TRBJ2-7; 12 bases are shared with TRBD2. V was clipped by 3 bases and J by 0 bases; unmatched bases: 9. The CDR3 is 18 amino acids. CDR1 is SGHTA and CDR2 is FQGNSA in the germline V gene. CDR3 residues: CASSFDLRLAGASYEQYF. As DNA, the CDR3 is TGTGCCAGCAGCTTCGACTTGAGACTAGCGGGGGCCTCCTACGAGCAGTACTTC.

This chain joins TRBV5-5 and TRBJ2-7; D possibly corresponds to TRBD1 (5 bases). The V gene lost 0 bases and the J gene lost 8 bases, with 15 bases spanning the gap. The germline V gene encodes CDR1 SGHKS and CDR2 YYEKEE (reference sequence). This CDR3 is 14 amino acids long. The CDR3 region is CASSLASLAGQQYV. In nucleotides, the CDR3 is TGTGCCAGCAGCTTGGCGTCCTTGGCAGGGCAGCAGTACGTC.

This chain uses TRBV27 with TRBJ1-1; TRBD1 aligns across 9 bases. Germline V gene sequence: CDR1 MNHEY, CDR2 SMNVEV (reference sequence). The ends lost 6 bases at V and 6 bases at J; junction bases unmatched: 14. This CDR3 comprises 16 residues. DNA for the CDR3: TGTGCCAGCAGCCACACGGGGACAGGGCTTTTCGCTGAAGCTTTCTTT. This translates into CASSHTGTGLFAEAFF.

The V and J genes are TRBV15 and TRBJ2-3; 9 bases are shared with TRBD2. V was clipped by 0 bases and J by 8 bases; unmatched bases: 18. Germline V gives CDR1 LNHNV, CDR2 YYDKDF (reference sequence). This CDR3 has 19 residues. In DNA, the CDR3 is TGTGCCACCAGCAGAGAAGGAGTAAGCGGTACTAGCGGGTTGGGTACGCAGTATTTT. It codes for CATSREGVSGTSGLGTQYF.

In nucleotides, the CDR3 is TGTGCCAGCAGCCAAGATCTGAGGAGGGCGTCGTTCAATGAGCAGTTCTTC. Amino acids: CASSQDLRRASFNEQFF. The rearrangement links TRBV4-2 to TRBJ2-1; D may be TRBD2 (6 bases). The CDR3 spans 17 residues. The V gene lost 0 bases and the J gene lost 6 bases, with 18 bases spanning the gap. Germline V gene lookup returns CDR1 LGHNA and CDR2 YNFKEQ.

The gene calls are TRBV30 and TRBJ1-5, with a tentative D call TRBD1 (5 bases). Germline values: CDR1 GTSNPN, CDR2 SVGIG (reference sequence). The CDR3 contains 14 residues. Trimming took 3 bases from V and 2 from J, leaving 11 bases between them. The CDR3 region is CAWRRGGGNQPQHF. CDR3 coding DNA: TGTGCCTGGAGGCGGGGGGGAGGCAATCAGCCCCAGCATTTT.

This clone has only one observation. The J gene is TRBJ2-3, the V gene TRBV10-2; 7 bases match TRBD2. This CDR3 comprises 14 residues. Per germline, CDR1 WSHSY and CDR2 SAAADI. V lost 3 bases, J lost 6 bases, and 6 bases stayed unmatched. The CDR3 DNA follows: TGCGCCAGCAGTGATTCGAGCGGGATGGATACGCAGTATTTT. Translated, it gives CASSDSSGMDTQYF.

The rearrangement uses TRBV5-4 and TRBJ2-2; D remains ambiguous. The ends were cut back, 4 bases at V and 2 bases at J, with 6 bases in the middle. The CDR3 spans 13 residues. Per the germline V gene, CDR1 is SGHNT and CDR2 is YYREEE (reference sequence). CDR3 sequence: CASSVRNTGELFF. The CDR3 region has the DNA TGTGCCAGCAGCGTCAGAAACACCGGGGAGCTGTTTTTT.

The chain couples TRBV5-1 to TRBJ2-5; 10 nucleotides align to TRBD1. This CDR3 contains 15 residues. J lost 2 bases, V lost 4 bases, and 5 bases had no gene match. CDR1 and CDR2 from the germline V gene are SGHRS and YFSETQ. CDR3 in amino acids: CASSPVGQGQETQYF. CDR3 nucleotides: TGCGCCAGCAGCCCGGTGGGACAGGGGCAAGAGACCCAGTACTTC.

This rearrangement joins TRBV3-1 (or the pseudogene TRBV3-2) to TRBJ1-2; TRBD1 is a possible D gene (6 bases). Trimming removed 4 bases at V and 1 base at J, with 13 bases between. The V gene's germline CDR1 is LGHDT and CDR2 YNNKEL (reference sequence). The CDR3 consists of 15 residues. CDR3 nucleotide sequence: TGTGCCAGCAGCCGATCGGGACACTTTAACTATGGCTACACCTTC. It translates to CASSRSGHFNYGYTF.

The chain employs TRBV5-4 and TRBJ1-5; 9 positions match TRBD1. From germline, CDR1 is SGHNT and CDR2 YYREEE (reference sequence). J lost 3 bases, V lost 4 bases, and 5 bases had no gene match. This CDR3 comprises 15 residues. CDR3 coding DNA: TGTGCCAGCAGCACCGGGACAGGGTCCAATCAGCCCCAGCATTTT. Amino acids: CASSTGTGSNQPQHF.

Turning to this clone: This may be a read error: a much more frequent sequence differs by one nucleotide. V usage is TRBV5-8 and J usage is TRBJ1-1; 7 nucleotides agree with TRBD1. This CDR3 is 13 amino acids long. CDR1 is SGHTS, CDR2 YDEGEE, per germline. Trimming cost V 2 bases and J 10 bases; bases outside gene matches: 8. The CDR3 loop reads CASSFGQAMGAFF. CDR3 nucleotides: TGTGCCAGCAGCTTCGGACAGGCGATGGGAGCTTTCTTT.

As regards this clone: At one end the junction does not follow the germline gene, possibly because of a read error. The chain couples TRBV4-2 to TRBJ2-1; 14 positions agree with TRBD2. CDR3 size: 17 residues. Germline V gene sequence: CDR1 LGHNA, CDR2 YNFKEQ. CDR3 in DNA: TGTGCCAGCAGCCAAGACCCGGGACTAGCGGGGGACAATGAGCAGCTCTTC. Translation: CASSQDPGLAGDNEQLF.

V gene TRBV27 combines with J gene TRBJ2-7, with TRBD2 as a possible D gene (7 bases). Per germline, CDR1 MNHEY and CDR2 SMNVEV (reference sequence). V lost 7 bases, J lost 3 bases, and 16 bases lay in between. The CDR3 sequence is 14 residues long. In DNA, the CDR3 is TGTGCCAGCATGAGCGCGGGGGCTCACTACGAGCAGTACTTC. The encoded protein is CASMSAGAHYEQYF.

The DNA of the CDR3 is TGTGCCAGCAGAAGGACAGGGGAAGGGAACGAGCAGTACGTC. It encodes CASRRTGEGNEQYV. The V call is TRBV6-5, the J call TRBJ2-7; 9 nucleotides agree with TRBD1. The CDR3 contains 14 residues. Per the germline V gene, CDR1 is MNHEY and CDR2 is SVGAGI. V shed 6 bases and J 5 bases; nucleotides not matched to a gene: 8.

The chain uses TRBV27 and TRBJ2-3, with 12 bases matching TRBD2. Germline-derived CDR1 and CDR2 are MNHEY and SMNVEV (reference sequence). The CDR3 contains 15 residues. V lost 6 bases, J lost 4 bases, and 5 bases stayed unmatched. CDR3 coding DNA: TGTGCCAGCAGCCGAGGACTAGCGGGGTCAGATACGCAGTATTTT. Encoded protein: CASSRGLAGSDTQYF.

Only a few counts were recorded for this clone. This chain joins TRBV11-2 and TRBJ1-2, with TRBD1 identical over 8 bases. V trimming: 5 bases; J trimming: 4 bases; junction bases outside the gene matches: 6. Germline assignment: CDR1 SGHAT and CDR2 FQNNGV. This CDR3 has 14 amino acids. The CDR3 region is CASSGQQGGYGYTF. DNA for the CDR3: TGTGCCAGCAGCGGGCAACAGGGGGGCTATGGCTACACCTTC.

The rearrangement links TRBV7-8 to TRBJ2-2; 8 bases fit TRBD1. The V gene end was trimmed by 4 bases and the J gene end by 5 bases; junction bases not matched to a gene: 6. The CDR3 totals 15 residues. Germline CDR1 is SGHVS and CDR2 is FQNEAQ. The CDR3, as DNA: TGTGCCAGCAGCTCCACAGGGGGAGCTACCGGGGAGCTGTTTTTT. Its translation is CASSSTGGATGELFF.

The V and J genes are TRBV19 and TRBJ2-1; no clear D gene. The CDR3 length is 16 residues. Looked up from germline, CDR1 is LNHDA and CDR2 is SQIVND (reference sequence). Trimming pared 0 bases from V and 4 bases from J, leaving 13 bases between. The CDR3 DNA reads TGTGCCAGTAGTATAGATATCGTGCGAGGATACAATGAGCAGTTCTTC. Protein product: CASSIDIVRGYNEQFF.

This chain links TRBV10-3 with TRBJ2-1; maybe TRBD1 (6 bases). In germline, CDR1 is ENHRY, CDR2 SYGVKD. Trimming shortened V by 6 bases and J by 8 bases, and 8 bases separated the two germline ends. The CDR3 spans 11 residues. The CDR3 is CAIRQGDEQFF. The CDR3 bases are TGTGCCATCAGACAGGGCGATGAGCAGTTCTTC.

This chain uses TRBV12-3 or TRBV12-4 with TRBJ2-5; 8 bases are a match to TRBD2. With V trimmed by 2 bases and J by 5 bases, 1 base remained unmatched. The CDR3 runs 13 residues. CDR3 amino acids: CASSLWTSETQYF. The DNA for the CDR3 is TGTGCCAGCAGTTTATGGACTAGCGAGACCCAGTACTTC.

The V call is TRBV5-1, the J call TRBJ2-2, with D unclear. V was pared by 5 bases and J by 5 bases, with 4 bases between. Per germline, CDR1 SGHRS and CDR2 YFSETQ. There are 11 residues in the CDR3. CDR3 nucleotide sequence: TGCGCCAGCAGTACAACCGGGGAGCTGTTTTTT. Its protein is CASSTTGELFF.

The V gene is TRBV4-3, the J gene TRBJ1-2; D unresolved. The CDR3 covers 13 residues. V was clipped by 0 bases and J by 8 bases, with 10 bases between them. Germline V gene sequence: CDR1 LGHNA, CDR2 YSLEER. In DNA form, the CDR3 reads TGCGCCAGCAGCCAAGATTGGGGAGGGGGCTACACCTTC. The encoded protein is CASSQDWGGGYTF.

V gene TRBV5-1 combines with J gene TRBJ1-6; 8 bases line up with TRBD1. The CDR3 spans 14 residues. The trim removed 3 bases at V and 9 bases at J, leaving 5 bases unmatched. Germline V gene sequence: CDR1 SGHRS, CDR2 YFSETQ. The CDR3 protein is CASSSTGEGSPLHF. CDR3 bases: TGCGCCAGCAGCTCGACAGGGGAGGGTTCACCCCTCCACTTT.